This T cell receptor (beta chain) came from a study of blood T cell repertoires in COVID-19. About the research overall: Sample material is recorded as cDNA or gDNA derived from T cells, B-cell-depleted T cells, or PBMCs.

CDR1 and CDR2 from the germline V gene are SNHLY and FYNNEI. CDR3 length equals 13 residues. Trimming left V 8 bases short and J 5 bases short, with 13 bases between. Source study methods: Reference gene primers were amplified, and this amplification served to estimate nucleated cell counts. Using immunoSEQ multiplex PCR, the repertoire was profiled, and TCRdb retains in-frame clones only, with some absent. That table furnishes V, J and clone size, whereas the DNA furnished D and trimming. Of 200,000 or so clones listed, 80% to 95% were seen once; the top ten hold about 0.8%. Seattle patients were enrolled during active infection and followed longitudinally.

The gene calls are TRBV2 and TRBJ1-5, with a tentative D call TRBD1 (5 bases). Sequencing used peripheral blood. The receptor's source is a man in his 60s with COVID-19, enrolled during active disease. The CDR3 DNA is TGTGCCAGCGGCCAGGGCAGGGATCAGCCCCAGCATTTT. Its translation: CASGQGRDQPQHF.